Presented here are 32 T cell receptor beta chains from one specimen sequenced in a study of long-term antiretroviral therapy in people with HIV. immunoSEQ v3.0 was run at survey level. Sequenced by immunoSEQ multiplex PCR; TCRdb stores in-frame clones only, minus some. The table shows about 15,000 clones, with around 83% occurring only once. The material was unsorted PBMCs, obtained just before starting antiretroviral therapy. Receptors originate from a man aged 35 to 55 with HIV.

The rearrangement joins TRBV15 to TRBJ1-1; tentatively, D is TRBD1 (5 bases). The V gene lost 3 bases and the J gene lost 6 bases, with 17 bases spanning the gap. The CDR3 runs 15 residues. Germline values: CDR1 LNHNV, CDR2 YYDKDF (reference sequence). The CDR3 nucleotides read TGTGCCACCAGCAGCGGGCCCGTGAGGGACTCTGAAGCTTTCTTT. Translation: CATSSGPVRDSEAFF.

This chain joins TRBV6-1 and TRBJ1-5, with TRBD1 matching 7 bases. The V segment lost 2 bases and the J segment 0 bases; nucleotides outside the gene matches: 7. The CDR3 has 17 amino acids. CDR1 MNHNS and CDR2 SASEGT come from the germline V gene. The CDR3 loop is CASSEPAGGFSNQPQHF. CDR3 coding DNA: TGTGCCAGCAGTGAACCGGCAGGGGGATTTAGCAATCAGCCCCAGCATTTT.

This CDR3 is CASTRSPEKLFF. The CDR3 DNA reads TGTGCCAGCACCCGGTCTCCGGAAAAACTGTTTTTT. The V gene is TRBV7-9, the J gene TRBJ1-4; D is unclear. Germline assignment: CDR1 SEHNR and CDR2 FQNEAQ (reference sequence). This CDR3 is built from 12 residues. With 7 bases removed from V and 8 bases from J, the gap between germline ends came to 11 bases.

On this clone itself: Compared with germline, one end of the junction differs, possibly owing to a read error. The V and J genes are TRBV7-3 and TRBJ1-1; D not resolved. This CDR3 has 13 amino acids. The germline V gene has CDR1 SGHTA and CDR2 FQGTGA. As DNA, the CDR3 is TGTGCCAGCAGGTTAAGGGTCGACACTGAAGCTTTCTTT. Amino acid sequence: CASRLRVDTEAFF.

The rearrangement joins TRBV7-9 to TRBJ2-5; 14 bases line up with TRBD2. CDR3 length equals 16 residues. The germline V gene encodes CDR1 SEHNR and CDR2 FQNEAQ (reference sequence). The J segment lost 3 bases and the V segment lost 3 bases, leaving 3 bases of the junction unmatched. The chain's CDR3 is CASSFGTSGGKETQYF. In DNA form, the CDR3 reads TGTGCCAGCAGCTTCGGGACTAGCGGGGGAAAAGAGACCCAGTACTTC.

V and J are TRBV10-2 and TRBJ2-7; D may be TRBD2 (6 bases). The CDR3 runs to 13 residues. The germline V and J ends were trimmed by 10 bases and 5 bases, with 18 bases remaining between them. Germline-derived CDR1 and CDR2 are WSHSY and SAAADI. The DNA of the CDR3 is TGCGCCACCAACCCGAGGCAGCGGGACGAGCAGTACTTC. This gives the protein CATNPRQRDEQYF.

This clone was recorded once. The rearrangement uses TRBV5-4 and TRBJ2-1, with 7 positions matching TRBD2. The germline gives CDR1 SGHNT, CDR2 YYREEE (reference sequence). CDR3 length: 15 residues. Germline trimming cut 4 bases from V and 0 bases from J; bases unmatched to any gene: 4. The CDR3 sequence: CASSAGEPSYNEQFF. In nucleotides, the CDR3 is TGTGCCAGCAGCGCGGGGGAACCCTCCTACAATGAGCAGTTCTTC.

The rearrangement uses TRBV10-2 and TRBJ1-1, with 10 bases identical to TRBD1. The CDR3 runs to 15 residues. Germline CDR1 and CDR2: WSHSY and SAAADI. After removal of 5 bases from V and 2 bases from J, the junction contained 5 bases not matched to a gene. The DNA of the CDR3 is TGCGCCAGCAGTCCGGGACAGGGGAGAAACACTGAAGCTTTCTTT. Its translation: CASSPGQGRNTEAFF.

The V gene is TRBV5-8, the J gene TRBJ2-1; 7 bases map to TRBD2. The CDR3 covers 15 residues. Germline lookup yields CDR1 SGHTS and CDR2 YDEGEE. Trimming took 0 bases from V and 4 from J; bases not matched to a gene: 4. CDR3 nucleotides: TGTGCCAGCAGCTTGGGGCTAGCGGAGTACAATGAGCAGTTCTTC. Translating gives CASSLGLAEYNEQFF. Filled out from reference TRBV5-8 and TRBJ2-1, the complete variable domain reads EAGVTQSPTHLIKTRGQQATLRCSPISGHTSVYWYQQALGLGLQFLLWYDEGEERNRGNFPPRFSGRQFPNYSSELNVNALELEDSALYLCASSLGLAEYNEQFFGPGTRLTVL.

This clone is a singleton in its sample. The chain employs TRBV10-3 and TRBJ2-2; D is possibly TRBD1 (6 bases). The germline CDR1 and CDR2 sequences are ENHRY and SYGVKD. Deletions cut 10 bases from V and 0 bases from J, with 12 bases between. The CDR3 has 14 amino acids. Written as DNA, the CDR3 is TGTGCCACCGAAGGGACAACGAACACCGGGGAGCTGTTTTTT. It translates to CATEGTTNTGELFF.

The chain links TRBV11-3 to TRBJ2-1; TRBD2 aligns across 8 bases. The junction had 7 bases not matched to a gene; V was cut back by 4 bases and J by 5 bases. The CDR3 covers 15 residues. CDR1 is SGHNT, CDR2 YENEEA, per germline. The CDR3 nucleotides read TGTGCCAGCAGCTCCCGGGAGGGGGGCAACAATGAGCAGTTCTTC. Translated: CASSSREGGNNEQFF.

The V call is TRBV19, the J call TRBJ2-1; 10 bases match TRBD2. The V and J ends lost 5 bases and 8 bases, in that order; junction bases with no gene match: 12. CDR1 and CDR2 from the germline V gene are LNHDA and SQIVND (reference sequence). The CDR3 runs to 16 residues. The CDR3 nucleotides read TGTGCCAGTAGTCCGGGCTTAGCGGGAGGATCGGATGAGCAGTTCTTC. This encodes CASSPGLAGGSDEQFF.

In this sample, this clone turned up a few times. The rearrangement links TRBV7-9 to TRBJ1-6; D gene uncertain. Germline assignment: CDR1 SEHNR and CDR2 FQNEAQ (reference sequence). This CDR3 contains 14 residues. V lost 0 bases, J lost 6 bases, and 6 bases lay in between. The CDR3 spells CASSLAGLNSPLHF. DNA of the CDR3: TGTGCCAGCAGCTTAGCCGGACTTAATTCACCCCTCCACTTT.

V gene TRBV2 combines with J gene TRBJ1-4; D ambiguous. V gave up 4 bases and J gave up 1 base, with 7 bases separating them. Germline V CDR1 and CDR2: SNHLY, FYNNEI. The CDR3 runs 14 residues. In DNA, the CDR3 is TGTGCCAGCAGTGGTCTCAGAACTAATGAAAAACTGTTTTTT. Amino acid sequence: CASSGLRTNEKLFF.

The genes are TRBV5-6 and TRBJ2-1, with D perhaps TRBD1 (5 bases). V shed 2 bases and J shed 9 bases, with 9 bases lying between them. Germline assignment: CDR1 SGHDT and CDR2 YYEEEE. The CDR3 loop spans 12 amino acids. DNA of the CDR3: TGTGCCAGCAGCTTAAGGGGTACTGAGCAGTTCTTC. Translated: CASSLRGTEQFF.

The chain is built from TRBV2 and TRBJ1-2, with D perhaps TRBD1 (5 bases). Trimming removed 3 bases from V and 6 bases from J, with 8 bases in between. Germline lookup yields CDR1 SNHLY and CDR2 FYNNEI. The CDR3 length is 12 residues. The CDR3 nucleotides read TGTGCCAGCAGTGACAGGGCGGATGGCTACACCTTC. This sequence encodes CASSDRADGYTF.

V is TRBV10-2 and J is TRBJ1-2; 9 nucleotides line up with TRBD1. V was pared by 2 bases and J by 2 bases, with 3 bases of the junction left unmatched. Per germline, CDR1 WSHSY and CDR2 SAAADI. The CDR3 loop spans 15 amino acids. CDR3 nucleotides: TGCGCCAGCAGTGAGCCGGGACAGGGAAACTATGGCTACACCTTC. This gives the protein CASSEPGQGNYGYTF.

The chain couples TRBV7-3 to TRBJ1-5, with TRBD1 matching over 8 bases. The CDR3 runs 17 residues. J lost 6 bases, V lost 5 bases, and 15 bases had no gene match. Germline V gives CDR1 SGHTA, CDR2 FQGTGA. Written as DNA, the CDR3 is TGTGCCAGCAGCCCAGGACAGGGATACGGTCGGCGTCAGCCCCAGCATTTT. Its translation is CASSPGQGYGRRQPQHF.

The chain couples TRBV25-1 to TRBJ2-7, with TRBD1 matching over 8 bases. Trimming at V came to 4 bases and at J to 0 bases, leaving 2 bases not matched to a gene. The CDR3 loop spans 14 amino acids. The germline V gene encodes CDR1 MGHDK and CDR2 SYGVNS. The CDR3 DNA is TGTGCCAGCAGTGGGACAGGGAGCTCCTACGAGCAGTACTTC. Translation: CASSGTGSSYEQYF.

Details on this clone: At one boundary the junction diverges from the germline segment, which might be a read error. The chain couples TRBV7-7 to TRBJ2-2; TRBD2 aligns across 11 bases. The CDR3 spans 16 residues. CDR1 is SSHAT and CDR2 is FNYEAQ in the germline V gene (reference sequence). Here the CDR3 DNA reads TGTGCTAGCAGCTTAGTACTAGCGGGAGCAACCGGGGAGCTGTTTTTT. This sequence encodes CASSLVLAGATGELFF. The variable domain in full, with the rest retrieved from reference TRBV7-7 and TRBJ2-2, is GAGVSQSPRYKVTKRGQDVTLRCDPISSHATLYWYQQALGQGPEFLTYFNYEAQPDKSGLPSDRFSAERPEGSISTLTIQRTEQRDSAMYRCASSLVLAGATGELFFGEGSRLTVL.

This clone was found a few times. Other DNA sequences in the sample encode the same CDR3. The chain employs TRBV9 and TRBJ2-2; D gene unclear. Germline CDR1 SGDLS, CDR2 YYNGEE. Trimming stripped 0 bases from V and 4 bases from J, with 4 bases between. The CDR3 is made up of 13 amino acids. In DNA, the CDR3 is TGTGCCAGCAGCGTAGCCAGCACCGGGGAGCTGTTTTTT. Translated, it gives CASSVASTGELFF.

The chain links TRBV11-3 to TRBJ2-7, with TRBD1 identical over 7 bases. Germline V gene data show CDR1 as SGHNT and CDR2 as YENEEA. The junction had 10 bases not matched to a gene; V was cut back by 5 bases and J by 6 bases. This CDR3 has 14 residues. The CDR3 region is CASSPRQGVAEQYF. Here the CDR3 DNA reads TGTGCCAGCAGCCCCCGACAGGGTGTAGCCGAGCAGTACTTC.

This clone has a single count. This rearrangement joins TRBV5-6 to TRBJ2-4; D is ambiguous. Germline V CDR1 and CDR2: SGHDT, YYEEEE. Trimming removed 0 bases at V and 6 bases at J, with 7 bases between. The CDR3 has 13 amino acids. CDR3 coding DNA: TGTGCCAGCAGCTTGGAACGGAGAAACATTCAGTACTTC. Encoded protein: CASSLERRNIQYF.

The CDR3 coding sequence is TGTGCCAGTAGTATAGAAACAGGGAATGGCTACACCTTC. The encoded protein is CASSIETGNGYTF. The chain is built from TRBV19 and TRBJ1-2; possibly TRBD1 for D (6 bases). V shed 0 bases and J shed 6 bases, with 8 bases lying between them. The CDR3 is 13 amino acids. CDR1 and CDR2 (germline): LNHDA, SQIVND (reference sequence).

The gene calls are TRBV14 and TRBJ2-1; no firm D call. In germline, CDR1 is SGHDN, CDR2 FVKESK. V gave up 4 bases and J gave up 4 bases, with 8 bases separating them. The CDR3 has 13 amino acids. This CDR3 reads CASSLMGYNEQFF. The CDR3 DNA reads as TGTGCCAGCAGCCTTATGGGTTACAATGAGCAGTTCTTC.

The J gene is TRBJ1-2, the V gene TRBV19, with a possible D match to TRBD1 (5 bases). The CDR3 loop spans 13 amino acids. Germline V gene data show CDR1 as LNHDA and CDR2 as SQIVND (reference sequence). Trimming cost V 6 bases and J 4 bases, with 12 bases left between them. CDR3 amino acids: CASRIQAGYGYTF. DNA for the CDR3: TGTGCCAGTAGAATACAGGCGGGCTATGGCTACACCTTC.

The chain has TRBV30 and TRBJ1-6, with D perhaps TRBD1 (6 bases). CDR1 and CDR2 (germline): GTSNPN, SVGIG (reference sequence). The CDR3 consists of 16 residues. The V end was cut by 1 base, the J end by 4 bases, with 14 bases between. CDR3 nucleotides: TGTGCCTGGAGTGAACGTCGGGACACGTATAATTCACCCCTCCACTTT. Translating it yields CAWSERRDTYNSPLHF.

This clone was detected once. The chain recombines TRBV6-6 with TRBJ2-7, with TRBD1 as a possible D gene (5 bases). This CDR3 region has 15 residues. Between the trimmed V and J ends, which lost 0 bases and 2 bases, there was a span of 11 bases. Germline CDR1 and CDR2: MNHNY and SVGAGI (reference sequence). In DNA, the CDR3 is TGTGCCAGCAGTTACTCGGACACAGGAACCTACGAGCAGTACTTC. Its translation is CASSYSDTGTYEQYF.

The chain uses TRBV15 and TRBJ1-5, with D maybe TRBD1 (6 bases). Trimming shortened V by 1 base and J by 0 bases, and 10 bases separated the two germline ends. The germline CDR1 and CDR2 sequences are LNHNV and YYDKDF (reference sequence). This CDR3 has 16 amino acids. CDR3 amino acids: CATSRAGAYSNQPQHF. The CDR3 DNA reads TGTGCCACCAGCAGAGCGGGGGCATATAGCAATCAGCCCCAGCATTTT.

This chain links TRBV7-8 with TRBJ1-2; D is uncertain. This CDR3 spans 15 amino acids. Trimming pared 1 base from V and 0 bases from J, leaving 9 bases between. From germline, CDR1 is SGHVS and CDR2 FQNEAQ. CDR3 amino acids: CASSLGVGANYGYTF. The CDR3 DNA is TGTGCCAGCAGCTTAGGAGTCGGTGCTAACTATGGCTACACCTTC.

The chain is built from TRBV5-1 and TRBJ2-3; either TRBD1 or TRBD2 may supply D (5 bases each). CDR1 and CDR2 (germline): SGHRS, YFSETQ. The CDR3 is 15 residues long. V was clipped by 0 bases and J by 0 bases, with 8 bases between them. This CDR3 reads CASSLEGRSTDTQYF. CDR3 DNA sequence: TGCGCCAGCAGCTTGGAGGGGAGAAGCACAGATACGCAGTATTTT.

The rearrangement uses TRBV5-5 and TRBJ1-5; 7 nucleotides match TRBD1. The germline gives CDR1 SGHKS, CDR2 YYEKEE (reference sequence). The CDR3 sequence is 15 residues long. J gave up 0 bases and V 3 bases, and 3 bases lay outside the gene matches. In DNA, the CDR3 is TGTGCCAGCAGCTGGACAGGCGGTAGCAATCAGCCCCAGCATTTT. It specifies CASSWTGGSNQPQHF.